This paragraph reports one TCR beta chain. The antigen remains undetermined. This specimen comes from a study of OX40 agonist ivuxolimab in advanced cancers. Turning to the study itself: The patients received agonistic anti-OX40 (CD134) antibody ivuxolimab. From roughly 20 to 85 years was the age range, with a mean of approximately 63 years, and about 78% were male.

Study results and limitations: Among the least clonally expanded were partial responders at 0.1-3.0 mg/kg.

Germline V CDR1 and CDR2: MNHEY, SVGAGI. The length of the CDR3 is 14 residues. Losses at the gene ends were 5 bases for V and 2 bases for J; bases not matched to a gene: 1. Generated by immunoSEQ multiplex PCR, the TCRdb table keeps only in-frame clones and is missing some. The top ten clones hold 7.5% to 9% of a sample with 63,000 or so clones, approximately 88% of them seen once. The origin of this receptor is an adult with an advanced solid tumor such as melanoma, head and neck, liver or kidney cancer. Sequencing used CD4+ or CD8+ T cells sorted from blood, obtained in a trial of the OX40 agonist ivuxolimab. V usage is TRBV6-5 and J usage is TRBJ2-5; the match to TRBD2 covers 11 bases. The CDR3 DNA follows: TGTGCCAGCAGTATAGCGGGGGGGCAAGAGACCCAGTACTTC. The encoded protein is CASSIAGGQETQYF.